One and the same sample provided the 25 T cell receptor beta chains below, sequenced in a study of blood T cell repertoires in COVID-19. Profiling relied on immunoSEQ multiplex PCR, and the TCRdb table lists in-frame clones only, not all of them. The sample shows roughly 150,000 clones, less than 90% of them seen only once. Sequencing was carried out using peripheral blood. The receptors derive from a woman aged 70-85 years with acute or convalescent COVID-19.

This chain uses TRBV7-7 with TRBJ2-3, with TRBD2 matching over 12 bases. CDR3 size: 14 residues. CDR1 and CDR2 (germline): SSHAT, FNYEAQ (reference sequence). V gave up 5 bases and J gave up 9 bases; unmatched junction bases: 6. CDR3 nucleotide sequence: TGTGCCAGCAGCGCTAGCGGGGGGGCCGGAACGCAGTATTTT. This sequence encodes CASSASGGAGTQYF.

The rearrangement joins TRBV19 to TRBJ1-2; a weak D match, TRBD1 (5 bases). V was clipped by 2 bases and J by 2 bases, with 15 bases between them. The V gene's germline CDR1 is LNHDA and CDR2 SQIVND (reference sequence). This CDR3 region has 16 residues. The DNA of the CDR3 is TGTGCCAGTAGTATATCGCAGGCTTGGGGCAACTATGGCTACACCTTC. Amino acids: CASSISQAWGNYGYTF.

The chain employs TRBV20-1 and TRBJ1-2; no clear D. The CDR3 consists of 12 residues. From germline, CDR1 is DFQATT and CDR2 SNEGSKA (reference sequence). Trimming removed 3 bases at V and 4 bases at J, with 9 bases between. CDR3 sequence (DNA): TGCAGTGCTAGTCTTTCGGGCTATGGCTACACCTTC. Amino acids: CSASLSGYGYTF.

The gene calls are TRBV28 and TRBJ2-2; D may be TRBD2 (6 bases). CDR1 and CDR2 from the germline V gene are MDHEN and SYDVKM. The V end lost 3 bases, the J end lost 6 bases, and 8 bases lay between the germline ends. The CDR3 runs to 13 residues. The CDR3 is CASSFPGAGELFF. CDR3 nucleotide sequence: TGTGCCAGCAGTTTTCCGGGAGCCGGGGAGCTGTTTTTT.

This chain uses TRBV4-2 with TRBJ2-7, with 8 bases fitting TRBD2. Trimming took 4 bases from V and 0 from J; bases not matched to a gene: 5. This CDR3 has 15 residues. Germline assignment: CDR1 LGHNA and CDR2 YNFKEQ. DNA for the CDR3: TGTGCCAGCAGCCCCACTAGCGGTAACTCCTACGAGCAGTACTTC. Protein: CASSPTSGNSYEQYF.

V gene TRBV5-1 combines with J gene TRBJ1-2, with no clear D. The V and J ends lost 4 bases and 2 bases respectively, with 15 bases between them. The CDR3 consists of 15 residues. Germline V gene sequence: CDR1 SGHRS, CDR2 YFSETQ. This CDR3 reads CASSRTRTENYGYTF. Written as DNA, the CDR3 is TGCGCCAGCAGCCGGACCCGGACTGAGAACTATGGCTACACCTTC.

The rearrangement links TRBV29-1 to TRBJ2-5; 10 nucleotides match TRBD1. The CDR3 is made up of 13 amino acids. The germline gives CDR1 SQVTM, CDR2 ANQGSEA. The ends lost 3 bases at V and 7 bases at J; junction bases unmatched: 5. The CDR3 here is CSVDSGTGATQYF. The CDR3 DNA reads TGCAGCGTTGATTCCGGGACAGGGGCGACCCAGTACTTC.

The chain carries TRBV29-1 and TRBJ1-4; no definite D call. Germline CDR1 SQVTM, CDR2 ANQGSEA. CDR3 length: 15 amino acids. The ends were cut back, 5 bases at V and 8 bases at J, with 21 bases in the middle. CDR3 protein: CSVSGIGQAPEKLFF. CDR3 bases: TGCAGCGTTAGCGGTATAGGCCAGGCCCCCGAAAAACTGTTTTTT.

This sequence joins TRBV10-1 and TRBJ2-3, with a possible D match to TRBD2 (6 bases). Germline V CDR1 and CDR2: WNHNN, SYGVQD (reference sequence). V was shortened by 7 bases and J by 5 bases, with 13 bases between the two germline ends. The CDR3 length is 13 residues. The CDR3 DNA reads TGCGCCAGCAAGGGAGGCCCCCAAGATACGCAGTATTTT. Protein: CASKGGPQDTQYF.

V usage is TRBV9 and J usage is TRBJ2-3; 9 positions agree with TRBD2. Germline assignment: CDR1 SGDLS and CDR2 YYNGEE. The length of the CDR3 is 16 residues. V gave up 2 bases and J gave up 5 bases; unmatched junction bases: 9. The CDR3 DNA sequence: TGTGCCAGCAGCGTTCTGCGGGAGGGCCGTGGAGATACGCAGTATTTT. Protein: CASSVLREGRGDTQYF.

The chain uses TRBV7-3 and TRBJ2-7; D might be TRBD2 (6 bases). CDR1 and CDR2 (germline): SGHTA, FQGTGA. The CDR3 runs 15 residues. Trimming pared 1 base from V and 3 bases from J, leaving 13 bases between. The CDR3 DNA is TGTGCCAGCAGCTTAAAGGCGGGACCAGACTACGAGCAGTACTTC. This encodes CASSLKAGPDYEQYF. Variable domain in full (rest from reference TRBV7-3 and TRBJ2-7): GAGVSQTPSNKVTEKGKYVELRCDPISGHTALYWYRQSLGQGPEFLIYFQGTGAADDSGLPNDRFFAVRPEGSVSTLKIQRTERGDSAVYLCASSLKAGPDYEQYFGPGTRLTVT.

The chain has TRBV7-8 and TRBJ1-2; D not certain. Trimming took off 3 bases at V and 4 bases at J, with 27 bases between the two ends. In germline, CDR1 is SGHVS, CDR2 FQNEAQ. This CDR3 region has 19 residues. The CDR3 region has the DNA TGTGCCAGCAGCTTCCTCGGGAGGCCGTCCGGGATTAGAAGCTATGGCTACACCTTC. It yields the protein CASSFLGRPSGIRSYGYTF.

The CDR3 spells CASSETGATDTQYF. In DNA, the CDR3 is TGCGCCAGCAGTGAGACAGGAGCCACAGATACGCAGTATTTT. V is TRBV10-1 and J is TRBJ2-3; a possible D gene is TRBD1 (5 bases). The CDR3 extends over 14 amino acids. The germline V and J ends were trimmed by 2 bases and 2 bases, with 8 bases remaining between them. Germline CDR1 WNHNN, CDR2 SYGVQD (reference sequence).

J is TRBJ1-1 and V is TRBV28, with 10 nucleotides matching TRBD1. The V gene's germline CDR1 is MDHEN and CDR2 SYDVKM. Trimming removed 6 bases from V and 1 base from J; junction bases left unmatched: 5. The CDR3 contains 15 residues. CDR3 sequence (DNA): TGTGCCAGCAGCTCCGGGACAGGGGCGAACACTGAAGCTTTCTTT. It is translated as CASSSGTGANTEAFF.

This chain's CDR3 is CASSATTGGTYNEQFF. The CDR3 DNA reads as TGTGCCAGCAGCGCAACCACAGGGGGTACCTACAATGAGCAGTTCTTC. The rearrangement links TRBV9 to TRBJ2-1; 8 positions agree with TRBD1. CDR3 length: 16 amino acids. Trimming took 3 bases from V and 2 from J; bases not matched to a gene: 7. Germline V gives CDR1 SGDLS, CDR2 YYNGEE. Together with reference TRBV9 and TRBJ2-1, the CDR3 gives the full variable domain: DSGVTQTPKHLITATGQRVTLRCSPRSGDLSVYWYQQSLDQGLQFLIQYYNGEERAKGNILERFSAQQFPDLHSELNLSSLELGDSALYFCASSATTGGTYNEQFFGPGTRLTVL.

The J gene is TRBJ1-6, the V gene TRBV4-3, with a tentative D call TRBD1 (6 bases). The CDR3 spans 15 residues. Trimming took off 6 bases at V and 5 bases at J, with 14 bases between the two ends. The germline gives CDR1 LGHNA, CDR2 YSLEER. CDR3 region: CASSQGKGDNSPLHF. CDR3 DNA: TGCGCCAGCAGTCAGGGAAAGGGGGATAATTCACCCCTCCACTTT.

The chain is built from TRBV10-2 and TRBJ2-1; 7 nucleotides line up with TRBD2. The CDR3 spans 15 residues. After removal of 9 bases from V and 2 bases from J, the junction contained 10 bases not matched to a gene. The germline gives CDR1 WSHSY, CDR2 SAAADI. CDR3 in amino acids: CASRASGRAYNEQFF. As DNA, the CDR3 is TGCGCCAGTCGGGCTAGCGGCCGAGCCTACAATGAGCAGTTCTTC.

The V and J genes are TRBV7-2 and TRBJ1-5; D may be TRBD1 (6 bases). Between the trimmed V and J ends, which lost 2 bases and 2 bases, there was a span of 13 bases. The CDR3 covers 16 residues. Germline V gene sequence: CDR1 SGHTA, CDR2 FQGNSA. The CDR3: CASSLLGEGGNQPQHF. CDR3 bases: TGTGCCAGCAGCTTACTGGGCGAGGGGGGCAATCAGCCCCAGCATTTT. The variable domain in full, completed from reference TRBV7-2 and TRBJ1-5, reads GAGVSQSPSNKVTEKGKDVELRCDPISGHTALYWYRQSLGQGLEFLIYFQGNSAPDKSGLPSDRFSAERTGGSVSTLTIQRTQQEDSAVYLCASSLLGEGGNQPQHFGDGTRLSIL.

This chain connects TRBV13 to TRBJ2-3; TRBD2 matches at 11 bases. After removal of 3 bases from V and 5 bases from J, the junction contained 4 bases not matched to a gene. CDR1 PRHDT and CDR2 FYEKMQ come from the germline V gene (reference sequence). This CDR3 is 15 amino acids long. The CDR3 DNA reads TGTGCCAGCAGCTTTCTGGGACTAGCGGTAGATACGCAGTATTTT. It translates to CASSFLGLAVDTQYF.

The rearrangement links TRBV24-1 to TRBJ2-1; 14 nucleotides agree with TRBD2. Germline CDR1 reads KGHDR; CDR2 reads SFDVKD. With V trimmed by 1 base and J by 11 bases, 6 bases remained unmatched. This CDR3 has 16 amino acids. CDR3 amino acids: CATSDFGTSGSPKQFF. The CDR3 DNA follows: TGTGCCACCAGTGATTTCGGGACTAGCGGGAGTCCTAAGCAGTTCTTC.

The chain is built from TRBV4-1 and TRBJ1-1; 12 bases are shared with TRBD1. V lost 2 bases, J lost 6 bases, and 10 bases stayed unmatched. Germline CDR1 is MGHRA and CDR2 is YSYEKL. CDR3 length equals 17 residues. The CDR3 region is CASSQIDPGQGAPEAFF. The CDR3 nucleotides read TGCGCCAGCAGCCAAATAGACCCGGGACAGGGGGCTCCTGAAGCTTTCTTT.

The chain recombines TRBV7-2 with TRBJ2-1, with a possible D match to TRBD2 (5 bases). The ends were cut back, 1 base at V and 10 bases at J, with 11 bases in the middle. CDR3 length: 13 residues. Germline assignment: CDR1 SGHTA and CDR2 FQGNSA. The CDR3 DNA follows: TGTGCCAGCAGCTTAGGGACTCTTCAGGAGCAGTTCTTC. It yields the protein CASSLGTLQEQFF.

The chain combines TRBV28 with TRBJ2-1, with a possible D match to TRBD1 (6 bases). V shed 6 bases and J shed 5 bases, with 20 bases lying between them. The CDR3 spans 16 residues. Germline V gene data show CDR1 as MDHEN and CDR2 as SYDVKM. CDR3 sequence: CASRSAGTSVNNEQFF. The CDR3 region has the DNA TGTGCCAGCAGATCAGCCGGGACAAGCGTGAACAATGAGCAGTTCTTC.

CDR3 coding DNA: TGTGCCAGCAGTAACCGGGGACAGGTGGGAAACACCATATATTTT. Translation gives CASSNRGQVGNTIYF. This sequence joins TRBV2 and TRBJ1-3; 8 positions match TRBD1. CDR3 length: 15 residues. Germline-derived CDR1 and CDR2 are SNHLY and FYNNEI. J gave up 4 bases and V 5 bases, and 7 bases lay outside the gene matches.

This sequence joins TRBV7-9 and TRBJ2-3, with D possibly TRBD2 on 6 matching bases. This CDR3 has 15 amino acids. With 1 base removed from V and 1 base from J, the gap between germline ends came to 9 bases. CDR1 is SEHNR and CDR2 is FQNEAQ in the germline V gene (reference sequence). The CDR3 bases are TGTGCCAGCAGCTTAGGCGGGATCGGCACAGATACGCAGTATTTT. Encoded protein: CASSLGGIGTDTQYF.